The clone carrying this T cell receptor beta chain was picked up a small number of times. This table comes from immunoSEQ multiplex PCR, and its TCRdb copy is limited to in-frame clones, with some not included. The sample shows roughly 150,000 clones, 75% to 80% of them seen only once. These data belong to a study of cytotoxic CD8 clonotypes in ibrutinib-treated CLL. Study as a whole: The response samples were taken once patients had been treated for a median of around eleven months, range 6 to 36.

The CDR3 totals 13 residues. Deletions cut 7 bases from V and 4 bases from J, with 16 bases between. Germline CDR1 and CDR2: SQVTM and ANQGSEA. This rearrangement joins TRBV29-1 to TRBJ1-2, with TRBD1 as a possible D gene (5 bases). This TCR was recovered from a human donor with chronic lymphocytic leukemia. The sample consisted of PBMCs, taken after 24 months of ibrutinib treatment. CDR3 DNA sequence: TGCAGCGCCGACACCGGGGGTGGCTATGGCTACACCTTC. Amino acid sequence: CSADTGGGYGYTF. Using reference TRBV29-1 and TRBJ1-2 for the parts outside the CDR3, the full variable domain is SAVISQKPSRDICQRGTSLTIQCQVDSQVTMMFWYRQQPGQSLTLIATANQGSEATYESGFVIDKFPISRPNLTFSTLTVSNMSPEDSSIYLCSADTGGGYGYTFGSGTRLTVV.